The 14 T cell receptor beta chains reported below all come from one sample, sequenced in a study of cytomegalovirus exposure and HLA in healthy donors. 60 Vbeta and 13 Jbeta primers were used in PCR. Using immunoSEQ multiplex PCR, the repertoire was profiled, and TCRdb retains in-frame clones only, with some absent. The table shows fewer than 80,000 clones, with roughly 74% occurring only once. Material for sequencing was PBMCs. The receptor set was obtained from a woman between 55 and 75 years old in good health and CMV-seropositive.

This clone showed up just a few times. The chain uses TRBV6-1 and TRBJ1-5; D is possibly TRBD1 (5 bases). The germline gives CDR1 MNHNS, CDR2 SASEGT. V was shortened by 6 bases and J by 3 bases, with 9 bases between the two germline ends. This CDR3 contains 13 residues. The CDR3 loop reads CASRQVNNQPQHF. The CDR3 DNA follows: TGTGCCAGCAGACAGGTCAACAATCAGCCCCAGCATTTT.

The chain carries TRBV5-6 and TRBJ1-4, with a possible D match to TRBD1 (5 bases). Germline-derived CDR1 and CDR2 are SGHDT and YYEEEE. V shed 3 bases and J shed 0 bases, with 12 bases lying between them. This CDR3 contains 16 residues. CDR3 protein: CASSSGVGSTNEKLFF. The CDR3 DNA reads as TGTGCCAGCAGCTCGGGGGTAGGGTCAACTAATGAAAAACTGTTTTTT.

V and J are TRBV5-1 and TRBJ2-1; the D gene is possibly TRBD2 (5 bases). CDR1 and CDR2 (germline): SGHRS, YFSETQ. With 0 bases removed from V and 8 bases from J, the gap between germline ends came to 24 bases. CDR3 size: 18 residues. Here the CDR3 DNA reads TGCGCCAGCAGCTTGGCCGGGGTAGGTGGGCTAGGCCTCGATGAGCAGTTCTTC. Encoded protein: CASSLAGVGGLGLDEQFF.

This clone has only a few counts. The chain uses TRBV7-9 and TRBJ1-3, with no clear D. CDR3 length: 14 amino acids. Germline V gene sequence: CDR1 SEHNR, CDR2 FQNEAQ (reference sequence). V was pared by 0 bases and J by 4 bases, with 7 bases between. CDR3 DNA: TGTGCCAGCAGCTTAGCGCAGGCGGGAAACACCATATATTTT. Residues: CASSLAQAGNTIYF.

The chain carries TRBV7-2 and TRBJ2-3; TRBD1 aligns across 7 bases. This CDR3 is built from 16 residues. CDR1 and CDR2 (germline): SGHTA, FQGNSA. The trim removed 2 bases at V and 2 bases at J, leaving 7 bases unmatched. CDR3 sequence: CASSLYWGTDTDTQYF. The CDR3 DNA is TGTGCCAGCAGCTTATATTGGGGGACAGACACAGATACGCAGTATTTT.

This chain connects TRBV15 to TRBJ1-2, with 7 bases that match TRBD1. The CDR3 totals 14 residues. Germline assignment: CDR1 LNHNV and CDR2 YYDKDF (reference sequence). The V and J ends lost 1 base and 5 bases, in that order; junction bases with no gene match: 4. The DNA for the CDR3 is TGTGCCACCAGCAGAGTGGGGACAGCGTATGGCTACACCTTC. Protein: CATSRVGTAYGYTF.

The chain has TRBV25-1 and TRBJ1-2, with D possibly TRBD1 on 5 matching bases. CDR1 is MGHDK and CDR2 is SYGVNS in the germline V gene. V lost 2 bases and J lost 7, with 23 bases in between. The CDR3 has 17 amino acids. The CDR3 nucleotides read TGTGCCAGCAGTGAAGTGGGACTAGCGGGAGTCGGGGGTGGCTACACCTTC. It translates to CASSEVGLAGVGGGYTF.

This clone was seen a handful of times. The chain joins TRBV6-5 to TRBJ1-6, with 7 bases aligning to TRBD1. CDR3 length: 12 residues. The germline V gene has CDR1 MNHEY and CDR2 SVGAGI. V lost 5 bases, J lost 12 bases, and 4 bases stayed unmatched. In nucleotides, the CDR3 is TGTGCCAGCAGTAGCACAGGGGAACCCCTCCACTTT. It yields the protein CASSSTGEPLHF.

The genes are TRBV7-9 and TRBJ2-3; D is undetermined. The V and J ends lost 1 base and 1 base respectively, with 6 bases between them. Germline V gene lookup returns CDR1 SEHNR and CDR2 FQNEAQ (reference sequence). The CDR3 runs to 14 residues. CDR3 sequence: CASSLGQRTDTQYF. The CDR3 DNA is TGTGCCAGCAGCTTAGGGCAACGCACAGATACGCAGTATTTT.

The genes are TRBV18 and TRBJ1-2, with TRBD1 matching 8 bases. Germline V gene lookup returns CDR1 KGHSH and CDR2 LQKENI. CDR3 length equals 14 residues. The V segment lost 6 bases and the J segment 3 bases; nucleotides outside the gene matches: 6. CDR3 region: CASSRTGLDYGYTF. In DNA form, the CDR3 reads TGTGCCAGCTCCCGGACAGGGCTCGACTATGGCTACACCTTC.

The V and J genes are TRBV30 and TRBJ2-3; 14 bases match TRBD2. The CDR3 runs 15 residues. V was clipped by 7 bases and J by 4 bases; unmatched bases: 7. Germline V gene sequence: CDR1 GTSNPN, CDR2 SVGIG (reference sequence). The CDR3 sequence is CAFQTSGRAADTQYF. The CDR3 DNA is TGTGCCTTTCAGACTAGCGGGAGGGCCGCAGATACGCAGTATTTT.

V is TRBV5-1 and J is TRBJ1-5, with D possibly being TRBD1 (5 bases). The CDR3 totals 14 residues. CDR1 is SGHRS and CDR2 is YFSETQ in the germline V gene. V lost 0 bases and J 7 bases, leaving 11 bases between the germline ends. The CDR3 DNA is TGCGCCAGCAGCTTGGAACCGGGGGGACAGCCCCAGCATTTT. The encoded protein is CASSLEPGGQPQHF.

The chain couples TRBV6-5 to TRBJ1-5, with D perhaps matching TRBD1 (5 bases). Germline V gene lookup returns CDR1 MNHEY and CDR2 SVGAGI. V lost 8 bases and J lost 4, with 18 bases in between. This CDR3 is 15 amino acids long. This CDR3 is CASSYSAAGNQPQHF. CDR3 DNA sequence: TGTGCCAGCTCTTACAGCGCGGCAGGGAATCAGCCCCAGCATTTT.

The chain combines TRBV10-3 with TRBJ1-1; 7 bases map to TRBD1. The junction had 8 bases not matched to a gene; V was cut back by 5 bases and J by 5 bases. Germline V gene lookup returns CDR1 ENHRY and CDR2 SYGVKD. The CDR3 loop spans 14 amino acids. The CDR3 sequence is CAISPGGIGTEAFF. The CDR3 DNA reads TGTGCCATCAGTCCAGGGGGGATAGGAACTGAAGCTTTCTTT.